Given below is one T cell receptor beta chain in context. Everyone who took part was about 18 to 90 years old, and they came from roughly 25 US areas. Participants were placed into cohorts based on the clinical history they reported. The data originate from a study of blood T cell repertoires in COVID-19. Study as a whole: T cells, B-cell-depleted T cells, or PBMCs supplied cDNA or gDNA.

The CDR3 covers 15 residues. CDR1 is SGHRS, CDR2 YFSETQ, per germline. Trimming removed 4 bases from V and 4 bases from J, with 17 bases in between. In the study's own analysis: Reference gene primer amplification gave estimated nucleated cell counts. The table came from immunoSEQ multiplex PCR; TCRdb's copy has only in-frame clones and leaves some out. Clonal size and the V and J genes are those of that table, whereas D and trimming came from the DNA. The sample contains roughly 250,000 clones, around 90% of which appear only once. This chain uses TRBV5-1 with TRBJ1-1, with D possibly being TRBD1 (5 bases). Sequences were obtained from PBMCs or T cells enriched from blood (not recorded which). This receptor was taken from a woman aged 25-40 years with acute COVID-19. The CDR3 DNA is TGCGCCAGCAGCCCCTCCAGGGTATTTAGCACTGAAGCTTTCTTT. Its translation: CASSPSRVFSTEAFF.